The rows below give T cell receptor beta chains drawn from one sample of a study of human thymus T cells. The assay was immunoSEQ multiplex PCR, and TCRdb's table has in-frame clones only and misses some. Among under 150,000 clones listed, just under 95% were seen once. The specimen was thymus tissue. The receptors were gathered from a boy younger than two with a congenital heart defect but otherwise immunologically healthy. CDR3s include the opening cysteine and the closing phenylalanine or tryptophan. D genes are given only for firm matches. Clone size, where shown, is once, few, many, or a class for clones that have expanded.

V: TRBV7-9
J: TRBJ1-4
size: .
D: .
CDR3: CASSSDVGWNEKLFF
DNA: TGTGCCAGCAGCTCGGACGTCGGGTGGAATGAAAAACTGTTTTTT

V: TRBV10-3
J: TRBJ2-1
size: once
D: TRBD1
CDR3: CAISERDRGYNEQFF
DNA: TGTGCCATCAGTGAGAGGGACAGGGGCTACAATGAGCAGTTCTTC

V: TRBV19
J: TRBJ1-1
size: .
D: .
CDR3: CASNGPTPYGEAFF
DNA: TGTGCCAGTAACGGACCGACTCCCTACGGTGAAGCTTTCTTT

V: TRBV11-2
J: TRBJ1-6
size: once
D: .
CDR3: CASRDTSGQTNSPLHF
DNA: TGTGCCAGCAGGGACACCTCGGGACAAACTAATTCACCCCTCCACTTT

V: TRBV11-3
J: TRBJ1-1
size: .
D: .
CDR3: CASSLSGDNTEAFF
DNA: TGTGCCAGCAGCTTATCTGGGGATAACACTGAAGCTTTCTTT

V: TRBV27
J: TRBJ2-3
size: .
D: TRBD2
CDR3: CASSLSAGGATQYF
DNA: TGTGCCAGCAGTTTATCGGCGGGAGGGGCTACGCAGTATTTT

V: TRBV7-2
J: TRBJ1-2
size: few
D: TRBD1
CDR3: CASSRGTGNYGYTF
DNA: TGTGCCAGCAGCCGGGGGACAGGGAACTATGGCTACACCTTC

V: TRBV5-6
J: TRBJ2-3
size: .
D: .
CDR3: CASSLRGTWVDTQYF
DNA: TGTGCCAGCAGCTTGCGGGGGACCTGGGTCGATACGCAGTATTTT

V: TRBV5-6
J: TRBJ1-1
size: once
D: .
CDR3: CASSPEKGNTEAFF
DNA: TGTGCCAGCAGCCCGGAGAAGGGGAACACTGAAGCTTTCTTT

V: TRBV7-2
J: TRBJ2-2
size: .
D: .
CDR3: CASSPVWGGELFF
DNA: TGTGCCAGCAGCCCCGTGTGGGGCGGGGAGCTGTTTTTT

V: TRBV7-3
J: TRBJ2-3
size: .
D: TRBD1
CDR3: CASSLWPRGRAHTDTQYF
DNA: TGTGCCAGCAGCTTATGGCCAAGGGGGCGGGCCCACACAGATACGCAGTATTTT

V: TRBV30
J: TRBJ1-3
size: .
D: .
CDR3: CAWSPGLSPGDTIYF
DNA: TGTGCCTGGAGTCCTGGACTCAGCCCAGGAGACACCATATATTTT

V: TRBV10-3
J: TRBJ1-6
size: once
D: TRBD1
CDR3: CAISDRGRSSPLHF
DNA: TGTGCCATCAGCGACAGGGGTCGGTCTTCACCCCTCCACTTT

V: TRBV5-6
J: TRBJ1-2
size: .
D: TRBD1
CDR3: CASSSTPDRGGYTF
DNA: TGTGCCAGCAGCTCGACCCCGGACAGGGGTGGCTACACCTTC

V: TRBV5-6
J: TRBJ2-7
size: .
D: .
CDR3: CASSLEPRGGKEQYF
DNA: TGTGCCAGCAGCTTGGAACCCAGGGGGGGGAAAGAGCAGTACTTC

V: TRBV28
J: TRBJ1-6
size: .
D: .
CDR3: CASSFLQGNSPLHF
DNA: TGTGCCAGCAGTTTTCTACAGGGTAATTCACCCCTCCACTTT

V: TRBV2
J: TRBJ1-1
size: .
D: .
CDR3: CASTQTFPEAFF
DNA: TGTGCCAGCACACAGACATTTCCCGAAGCTTTCTTT

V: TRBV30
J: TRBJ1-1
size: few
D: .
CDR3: CAWGHANTEAFF
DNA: TGTGCCTGGGGACACGCGAACACTGAAGCTTTCTTT